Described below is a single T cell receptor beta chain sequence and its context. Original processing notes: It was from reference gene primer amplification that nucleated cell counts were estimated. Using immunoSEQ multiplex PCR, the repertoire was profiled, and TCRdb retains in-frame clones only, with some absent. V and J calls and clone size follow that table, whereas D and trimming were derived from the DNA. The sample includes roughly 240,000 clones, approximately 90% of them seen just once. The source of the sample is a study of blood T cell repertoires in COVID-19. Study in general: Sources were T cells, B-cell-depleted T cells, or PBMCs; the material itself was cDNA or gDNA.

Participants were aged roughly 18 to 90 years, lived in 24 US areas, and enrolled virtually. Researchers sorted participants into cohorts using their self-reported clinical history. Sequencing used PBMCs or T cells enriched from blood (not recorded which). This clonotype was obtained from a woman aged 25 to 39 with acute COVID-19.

The CDR3 reads CASRAGLGGNTIYF. The CDR3 DNA reads as TGTGCCAGCAGGGCAGGGCTAGGGGGAAACACCATATATTTT. The chain carries TRBV7-8 and TRBJ1-3; TRBD1 is a possible D gene (5 bases). The CDR3 spans 14 residues. The V and J ends lost 6 bases and 4 bases respectively, with 13 bases between them. Germline V gene lookup returns CDR1 SGHVS and CDR2 FQNEAQ.